The rows below give T cell receptor beta chains drawn from one sample of a study of CD8 T cells in Susac syndrome. TCRdb passed the immunoSEQ multiplex PCR reads through MiXCR, listing each CDR3 protein once. The sample records over 100,000 distinct CDR3 sequences, roughly 95% being singletons. Sequencing was done on a sample of CD4+ T cells from PBMCs. Receptor source: a human donor in good health. CDR3s include the opening cysteine and the closing phenylalanine or tryptophan. A D gene is named only where the DNA matches it firmly. Where a row states a size, it is once, few, many or the class of an expanded clone; other rows omit it.

J gene: TRBJ2-1
D gene: TRBD2
V gene: TRBV25-1
clone size: -
CDR3 protein: CASSDISAGGSNEQFF
CDR3 DNA: TGTGCCAGCAGTGATATATCGGCGGGAGGGAGCAATGAGCAGTTCTTC

J gene: TRBJ1-2
D gene: -
V gene: TRBV14
clone size: -
CDR3 protein: CASSQEAQGYGYTF
CDR3 DNA: TGTGCCAGCAGCCAAGAGGCGCAGGGCTATGGCTACACCTTC

J gene: TRBJ2-3
D gene: -
V gene: TRBV29-1
clone size: -
CDR3 protein: CSWWVGGTQYF
CDR3 DNA: TGCAGCTGGTGGGTGGGGGGTACGCAGTATTTT

J gene: TRBJ2-3
D gene: -
V gene: TRBV7-7
clone size: few
CDR3 protein: CASSLGWGDTQYF
CDR3 DNA: TGTGCTAGCAGCTTAGGATGGGGCGATACGCAGTATTTT

J gene: TRBJ2-3
D gene: TRBD2
V gene: TRBV6-5
clone size: -
CDR3 protein: CASSYLAASTDTQYF
CDR3 DNA: TGTGCCAGCAGTTACCTAGCGGCTAGCACAGATACGCAGTATTTT

J gene: TRBJ2-7
D gene: TRBD2
V gene: TRBV20-1
clone size: once
CDR3 protein: CSARDRREGLGEQYF
CDR3 DNA: TGCAGTGCTAGAGATCGGCGGGAGGGCCTTGGCGAGCAGTACTTC

J gene: TRBJ1-2
D gene: -
V gene: TRBV9
clone size: -
CDR3 protein: CASSVATGPDRNYGYTF
CDR3 DNA: TGTGCCAGCAGCGTAGCTACGGGGCCCGACAGGAACTATGGCTACACCTTC

J gene: TRBJ2-7
D gene: -
V gene: TRBV6-5
clone size: -
CDR3 protein: CASSMTIISYEQYF
CDR3 DNA: TGTGCCAGCAGTATGACTATAATTTCCTACGAGCAGTACTTC

J gene: TRBJ2-5
D gene: -
V gene: TRBV7-6
clone size: -
CDR3 protein: CASSSSETQYF
CDR3 DNA: TGTGCCAGCAGCTCGAGTGAGACCCAGTACTTC

J gene: TRBJ2-3
D gene: -
V gene: TRBV2
clone size: -
CDR3 protein: CASSPSMLDTQYF
CDR3 DNA: TGTGCCAGCAGTCCATCTATGTTAGATACGCAGTATTTT

J gene: TRBJ1-2
D gene: -
V gene: TRBV5-6
clone size: -
CDR3 protein: CASSLGAKGSYGYTF
CDR3 DNA: TGTGCCAGCAGCTTGGGGGCCAAGGGGTCCTATGGCTACACCTTC

J gene: TRBJ1-4
D gene: -
V gene: TRBV3-1
clone size: -
CDR3 protein: CASSRTRANEKLFF
CDR3 DNA: TGTGCCAGCAGCCGGACCAGGGCAAATGAAAAACTGTTTTTT